This TCR beta chain appears in the sequencing data of a study of patients and donors after allogeneic stem cell transplantation. MiXCR, run by TCRdb on the RT-PCR reads, gives a single entry per CDR3 protein. The sample has roughly 960,000 distinct CDR3 sequences, more than 15% seen once; the top ten hold roughly 6%. V lost 0 bases and J 0 bases, leaving 7 bases between the germline ends. CDR3 size: 15 residues. From germline, CDR1 is SGHRS and CDR2 YFSETQ. This TCR derives from a human donor who was either an allogeneic HSCT recipient or a stem cell or donor lymphocyte infusion donor (not recorded which). It is not recorded whose cells these are; they may come from a transplant donor. The chain recombines TRBV5-1 with TRBJ1-5; D unclear. Specimen: blood, either unsorted or a sorted T cell fraction (not recorded which). The CDR3 nucleotides are TGCGCCAGCAGCTTGGAGGACGGTAGCAATCAGCCCCAGCATTTT. This translates into CASSLEDGSNQPQHF.